The clone carrying this T cell receptor (beta chain) was detected many times. The target antigen is unknown. This sample stems from a study of T cells after yellow fever vaccination. Study-wide points: Relatively few clonotypes were ones that appeared in both CD4 and CD8 compartments. One caveat is that FACS-sorted repertoires could contain abundant clonotypes contaminating from the bulk population. Post-booster samples contained most primary-vaccination clones (more than 95% CD4, approximately 88% CD8).

This CDR3 contains 20 residues. 5'RACE template switching produced TCR cDNA carrying a universal primer site and UMIs. TCRdb reprocessed the 5' RACE reads with MiXCR, giving one entry per CDR3 protein. This sample yields about 150,000 distinct CDR3 sequences, of which 6.6% are seen a single time; about 0.61% belongs to the top ten. The genes are TRBV21-1 and TRBJ2-2; whether TRBD2, the table's D call, matches the DNA was not checked. TRBV21-1 is shown as a pseudogene. The material was CD4+ T cells sorted from PBMCs, obtained 10 days after the yellow fever booster vaccination. The TCR comes from a man aged 25 to 45 who received the YFV17D yellow fever vaccine. The CDR3, as DNA: TGTGCCAGCAGCAAAGTGCTGTGGAGGGCCCTCCGGACGAACACCGGGGAGCTGTTTTTT. Its translation: CASSKVLWRALRTNTGELFF.